In this sample, the clone carrying this TCR beta chain turned up a few times. Its target is not known. Specified time point: late sampling 161 to 241 days after vaccination in a few convalescent patients. As to treatment: roughly 11-day PBMC culture with coronavirus spike peptide pools or control peptides (ViraFEST assay). This CDR3 is built from 18 residues. The germline CDR1 and CDR2 sequences are LNHNV and YYDKDF (reference sequence). Losses at the gene ends were 0 bases for V and 3 bases for J; bases not matched to a gene: 14. The record originates from a study of vaccination and CD4 T cells after COVID-19. The Oncomine TCR Beta short-read assay was what sequenced the DNA obtained from cultured CD4+ T cells. TCRdb recomputed calls from the PCR reads with MiXCR, one row per CDR3 protein. The data contain some 17,000 distinct CDR3 sequences, roughly 56% of them singletons.

The input for sequencing was CD4+ T cells from blood, cultured in vitro, taken about 7 months after SARS-CoV-2 vaccination. The chain recombines TRBV15 with TRBJ2-7; 7 nucleotides align to TRBD2. This sequence was found in a human donor who had recovered from COVID-19. CDR3 in amino acids: CATSRDSKGAGTIYEQYF. CDR3 bases: TGTGCCACCAGCAGAGATTCGAAGGGAGCGGGAACGATCTACGAGCAGTACTTC.